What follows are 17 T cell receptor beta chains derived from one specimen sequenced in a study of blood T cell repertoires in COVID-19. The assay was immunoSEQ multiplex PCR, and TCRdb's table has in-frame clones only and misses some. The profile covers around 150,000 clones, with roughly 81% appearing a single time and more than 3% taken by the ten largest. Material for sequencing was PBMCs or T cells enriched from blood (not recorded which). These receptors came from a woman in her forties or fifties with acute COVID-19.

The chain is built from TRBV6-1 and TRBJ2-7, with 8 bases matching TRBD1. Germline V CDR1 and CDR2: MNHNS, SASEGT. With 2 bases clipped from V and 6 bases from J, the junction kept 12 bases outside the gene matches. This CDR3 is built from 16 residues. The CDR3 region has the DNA TGTGCCAGCAGTGAATTTGCAGGGGGCGGTTTGGGCGAGCAGTACTTC. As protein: CASSEFAGGGLGEQYF.

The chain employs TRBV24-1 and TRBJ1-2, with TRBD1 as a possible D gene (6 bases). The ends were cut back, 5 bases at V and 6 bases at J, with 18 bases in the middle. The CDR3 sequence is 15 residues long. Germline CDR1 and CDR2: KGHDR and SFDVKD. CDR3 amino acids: CATSGRGSGIDGYTF. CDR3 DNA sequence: TGTGCCACCAGTGGCAGGGGTTCCGGTATTGATGGCTACACCTTC.

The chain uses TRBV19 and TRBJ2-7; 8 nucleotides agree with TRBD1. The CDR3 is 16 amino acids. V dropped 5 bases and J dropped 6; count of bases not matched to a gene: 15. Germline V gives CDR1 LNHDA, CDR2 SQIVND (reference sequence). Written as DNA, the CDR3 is TGTGCCAGTAGTTCAACGACCGGGCAGGGGGCGGGCGAGCAGTACTTC. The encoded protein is CASSSTTGQGAGEQYF.

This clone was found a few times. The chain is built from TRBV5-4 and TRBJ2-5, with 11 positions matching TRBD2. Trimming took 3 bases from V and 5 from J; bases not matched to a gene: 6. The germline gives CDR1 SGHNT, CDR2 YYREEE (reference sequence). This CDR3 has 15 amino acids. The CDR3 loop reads CASSSPLAGGETQYF. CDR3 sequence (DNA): TGTGCCAGCAGCTCACCTCTAGCGGGAGGTGAGACCCAGTACTTC.

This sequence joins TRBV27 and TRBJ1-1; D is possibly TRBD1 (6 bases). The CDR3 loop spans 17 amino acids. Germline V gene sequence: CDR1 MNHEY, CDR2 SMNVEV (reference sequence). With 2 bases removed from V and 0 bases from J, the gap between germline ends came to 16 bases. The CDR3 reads CASSLKGGGDLNTEAFF. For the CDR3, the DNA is TGTGCCAGCAGTTTAAAAGGGGGAGGGGATCTGAACACTGAAGCTTTCTTT.

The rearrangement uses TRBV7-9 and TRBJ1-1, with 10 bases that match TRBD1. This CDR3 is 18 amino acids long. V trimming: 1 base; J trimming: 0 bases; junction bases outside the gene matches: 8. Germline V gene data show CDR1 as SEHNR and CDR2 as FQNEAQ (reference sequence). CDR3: CASSLVTRQGAMNTEAFF. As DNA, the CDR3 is TGTGCCAGCAGCTTAGTTACCCGACAGGGGGCAATGAACACTGAAGCTTTCTTT.

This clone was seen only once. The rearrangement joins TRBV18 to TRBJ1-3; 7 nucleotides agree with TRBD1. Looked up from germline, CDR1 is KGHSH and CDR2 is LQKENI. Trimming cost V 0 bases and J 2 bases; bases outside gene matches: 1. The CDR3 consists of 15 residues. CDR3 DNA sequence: TGTGCCAGCTCACCACCGGGGACAGCTGGAAACACCATATATTTT. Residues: CASSPPGTAGNTIYF.

The CDR3 coding sequence is TGTGCCAGCAGCAAACGGACAGGGGGCACTGAAGCTTTCTTT. It specifies CASSKRTGGTEAFF. The chain uses TRBV21-1 and TRBJ1-1; the table names TRBD1, a call not compared with the DNA. TRBV21-1 is listed as a pseudogene. The length of the CDR3 is 14 residues.

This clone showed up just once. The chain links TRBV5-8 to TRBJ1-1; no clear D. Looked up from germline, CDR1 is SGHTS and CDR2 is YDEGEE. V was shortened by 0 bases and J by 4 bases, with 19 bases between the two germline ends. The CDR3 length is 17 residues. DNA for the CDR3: TGTGCCAGCAGCTTGGCCGCGGCAATCGCTCTGGTCACTGAAGCTTTCTTT. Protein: CASSLAAAIALVTEAFF.

CDR3 in DNA: TGTGCCAGCTCACCTAGTAGCGGCGCCTACGAGCAGTACTTC. This sequence encodes CASSPSSGAYEQYF. This chain connects TRBV18 to TRBJ2-7; tentatively, D is TRBD2 (6 bases). CDR3 length: 14 residues. Germline CDR1 and CDR2: KGHSH and LQKENI. Between the trimmed V and J ends, which lost 3 bases and 2 bases, there was a span of 11 bases.

The CDR3 coding sequence is TGCGCCAGCAGCTATCGAACAGGGGGCCCCACTGAAGCTTTCTTT. Translation: CASSYRTGGPTEAFF. The gene calls are TRBV5-1 and TRBJ1-1; 9 bases line up with TRBD1. V gave up 3 bases and J gave up 4 bases; unmatched junction bases: 7. Germline V gives CDR1 SGHRS, CDR2 YFSETQ. The CDR3 is 15 amino acids.

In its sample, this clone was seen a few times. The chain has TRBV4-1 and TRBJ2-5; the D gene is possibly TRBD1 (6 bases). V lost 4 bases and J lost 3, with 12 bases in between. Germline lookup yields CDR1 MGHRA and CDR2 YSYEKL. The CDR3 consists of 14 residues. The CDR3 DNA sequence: TGCGCCAGCAGCCCCCCAGACAGGAAAGAGACCCAGTACTTC. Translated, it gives CASSPPDRKETQYF.

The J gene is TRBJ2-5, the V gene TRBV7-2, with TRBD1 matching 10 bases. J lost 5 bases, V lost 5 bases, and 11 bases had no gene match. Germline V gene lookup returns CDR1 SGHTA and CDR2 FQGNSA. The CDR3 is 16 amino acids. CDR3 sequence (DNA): TGTGCCAGCAGCGTCAATCGACAGGGGGCGAAGGAGACCCAGTACTTC. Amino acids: CASSVNRQGAKETQYF.

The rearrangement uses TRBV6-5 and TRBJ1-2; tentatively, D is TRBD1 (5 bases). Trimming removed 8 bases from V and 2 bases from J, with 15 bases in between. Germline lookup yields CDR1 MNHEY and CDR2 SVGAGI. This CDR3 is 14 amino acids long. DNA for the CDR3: TGTGCCAGCCGAAAATCGCCAGGGAACTATGGCTACACCTTC. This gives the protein CASRKSPGNYGYTF.

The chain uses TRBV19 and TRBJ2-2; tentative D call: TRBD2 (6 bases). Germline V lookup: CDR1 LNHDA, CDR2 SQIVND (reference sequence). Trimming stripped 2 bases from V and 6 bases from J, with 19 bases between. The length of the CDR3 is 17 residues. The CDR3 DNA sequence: TGTGCCAGTAGTATATCCGTCGGGGGTTCCCCCCCCGGGGAGCTGTTTTTT. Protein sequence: CASSISVGGSPPGELFF.

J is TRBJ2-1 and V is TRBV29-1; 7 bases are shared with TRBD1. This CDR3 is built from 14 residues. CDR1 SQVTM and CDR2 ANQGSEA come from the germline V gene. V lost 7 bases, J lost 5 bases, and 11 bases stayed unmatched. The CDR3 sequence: CSAHGQVVDNEQFF. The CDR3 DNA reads TGCAGCGCCCATGGACAGGTCGTAGACAATGAGCAGTTCTTC.

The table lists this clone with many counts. The CDR3 reads CAWRWTAAYGYTF. DNA of the CDR3: TGTGCCTGGAGATGGACAGCAGCCTATGGCTACACCTTC. This chain uses TRBV30 with TRBJ1-2, with a possible D match to TRBD1 (6 bases). Trimming removed 3 bases at V and 4 bases at J, with 12 bases between. Germline V gene data show CDR1 as GTSNPN and CDR2 as SVGIG (reference sequence). The CDR3 contains 13 residues.